Listed below are T cell receptor beta chains from one sample, sequenced in a study of monozygotic twins with inflammatory bowel disease. Reprocessing the 5' RACE reads, TCRdb reports a single entry for every CDR3 protein and omits DNA. The clone table shows 400,000 or so distinct CDR3 sequences, with the ten largest holding around 2.4%. Source material: blood. These receptors all stem from a human donor with ulcerative colitis or Crohn's disease, or a healthy co-twin of an affected twin (not recorded which). CDR3s include the opening cysteine and the closing phenylalanine or tryptophan.

j_call | v_call | cdr3_aa
TRBJ2-1 | TRBV11-3 | CASSVSGSPYNEQFF
TRBJ1-1 | TRBV5-1 | CASIEGSGRVNTEAFF
TRBJ1-6 | TRBV7-3 | CASSYGRGNSPLHF
TRBJ2-2 | TRBV19 | CASSRRGVDTGELFF
TRBJ1-2 | TRBV6-5 | CASSYSLDRAYGYTF
TRBJ2-3 | TRBV3-1 | CASSSGTSGGGTQYF
TRBJ2-7 | TRBV28 | CASRDVYEQYF
TRBJ1-3 | TRBV6-1 | CASSPGTYAGNTIYF
TRBJ2-3 | TRBV4-1 | CASRNPGQGTDTQYF
TRBJ1-6 | TRBV12-3/TRBV12-4 | CASSLRGEYNSPLHF
TRBJ2-2 | TRBV6-5 | CASSYPAGGPSGELFF
TRBJ1-2 | TRBV5-1 | CASGDPSANYGCTF
TRBJ1-4 | TRBV20-1 | CSARGQAAEKLFF
TRBJ2-7 | TRBV5-5 | CASSRPPGRLGSYEQYF
TRBJ2-5 | TRBV19 | CASSLGASLGETQYF
TRBJ2-7 | TRBV6-2/TRBV6-3 | CASSNYRNEQYF
TRBJ1-4 | TRBV7-9 | CASSLTQLNPGEKLFF
TRBJ2-7 | TRBV5-1 | CASSSSAAGGYYEQYF
TRBJ1-1 | TRBV5-5 | CASSPPEFDAEAFF
TRBJ1-2 | TRBV4-2 | CASSPRTGFNYGYTF
TRBJ2-2 | TRBV7-2 | CASSLGGVAGELFF
TRBJ1-2 | TRBV9 | CASSRDSSSNYGYTF
TRBJ2-5 | TRBV28 | CAGSRDRVQETQYF
TRBJ1-4 | TRBV27 | CASSLAAGRTNEKLFF
TRBJ2-1 | TRBV29-1 | CTAGLAGPEEQFF
TRBJ2-7 | TRBV29-1 | CSGYRGREQYF
TRBJ2-1 | TRBV9 | CASSYTSGSYNEQFF
TRBJ1-2 | TRBV5-1 | CASSLGGNNGYTF
TRBJ2-2 | TRBV20-1 | CSARVPNTGELFF
TRBJ1-6 | TRBV20-1 | CSARDKGLSSYNSPLHF
TRBJ1-2 | TRBV5-1 | CASSLEGDYGYTF
TRBJ1-5 | TRBV20-1 | CSARPMGGWGDQPQHF
TRBJ2-7 | TRBV5-1 | CASGLAGPYEQYF
TRBJ2-7 | TRBV12-3/TRBV12-4 | CASSPQGTGGKQYF
TRBJ2-4 | TRBV5-4 | CASSAGGWNIQYF
TRBJ2-7 | TRBV20-1 | CSARAEGLASYEQYF
TRBJ2-3 | TRBV5-1 | CASSPGQGFSDTQYF
TRBJ2-1 | TRBV7-3 | CASSLQAGGYNEQFF
TRBJ2-1 | TRBV20-1 | CSAPRTSGYNEQFF
TRBJ1-1 | TRBV4-1 | CASSQEIRLPKAFF
TRBJ1-2 | TRBV5-1 | CASSPAVGDGYTF
TRBJ2-3 | TRBV4-2 | CASSQGARGTDTQYF
TRBJ1-1 | TRBV19 | CASSIEGGLSTEAFF
TRBJ2-1 | TRBV10-3 | CAISSGRLGEQFF
TRBJ2-5 | TRBV5-1 | CASSLAGGLSETQYF
TRBJ2-5 | TRBV6-1 | CASSPRPGLAVHTQYF
TRBJ2-2 | TRBV12-3/TRBV12-4 | CASSRGSSSGELFF
TRBJ2-4 | TRBV18 | CASSPALPDIQYF
TRBJ2-1 | TRBV7-2 | CASSSQGTSSYNEQFF
TRBJ2-4 | TRBV5-8 | CASSLAPSGSPKNIQYF
TRBJ1-1 | TRBV18 | CASSSDREKAFF
TRBJ1-5 | TRBV3-1 | CASSQVRDQPQHF